This T cell receptor beta chain is drawn from a study of memory CD4+ T cells and cytomegalovirus serostatus. Germline assignment: CDR1 MNHNS and CDR2 SASEGT. Trimming left V 4 bases short and J 5 bases short, with 14 bases between. This CDR3 is 15 amino acids long. Some clones are missing from TCRdb's copy, which holds only in-frame ones; the method was immunoSEQ multiplex PCR. The data show over 65,000 clones, 80% seen once. The sort gate was single viable CD3+CD4+CD8-CD45RO+ cells for memory CD4+ T cells. The sequence was obtained from an adult in good health and CMV-seronegative. Source material: memory CD4+ T cells from blood. The chain has TRBV6-1 and TRBJ2-2, with a weak D call TRBD1 (6 bases). CDR3 loop: CASSGNRDATGELFF. CDR3 nucleotide sequence: TGTGCCAGCAGTGGGAACAGGGACGCGACCGGGGAGCTGTTTTTT.